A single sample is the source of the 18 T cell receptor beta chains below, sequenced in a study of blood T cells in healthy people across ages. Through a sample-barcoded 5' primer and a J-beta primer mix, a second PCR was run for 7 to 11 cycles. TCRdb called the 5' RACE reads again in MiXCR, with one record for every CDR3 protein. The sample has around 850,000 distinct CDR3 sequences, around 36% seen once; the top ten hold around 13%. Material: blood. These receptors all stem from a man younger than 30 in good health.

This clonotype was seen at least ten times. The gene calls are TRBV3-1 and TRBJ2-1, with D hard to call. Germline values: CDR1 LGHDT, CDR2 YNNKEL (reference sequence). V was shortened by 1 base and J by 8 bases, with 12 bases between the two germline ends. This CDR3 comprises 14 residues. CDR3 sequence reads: CASSQGFTGDEQFF. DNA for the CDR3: TGTGCCAGCAGCCAAGGGTTCACGGGTGATGAGCAGTTCTTC.

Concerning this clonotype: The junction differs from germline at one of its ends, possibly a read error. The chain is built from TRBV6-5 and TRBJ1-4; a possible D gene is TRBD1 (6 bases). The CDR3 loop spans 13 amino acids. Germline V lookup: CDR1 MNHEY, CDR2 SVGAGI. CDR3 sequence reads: CVSSPWGPWKLFF. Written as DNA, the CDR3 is TGTGTCAGCAGTCCCTGGGGGCCTTGGAAACTGTTTTTT.

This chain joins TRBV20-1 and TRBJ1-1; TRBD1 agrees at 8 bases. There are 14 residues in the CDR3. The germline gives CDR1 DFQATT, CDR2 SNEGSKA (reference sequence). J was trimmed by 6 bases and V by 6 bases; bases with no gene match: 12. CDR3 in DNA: TGCAGTGCAGGACAGGGATGGTTGATGGCTGAAGCTTTCTTT. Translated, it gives CSAGQGWLMAEAFF.

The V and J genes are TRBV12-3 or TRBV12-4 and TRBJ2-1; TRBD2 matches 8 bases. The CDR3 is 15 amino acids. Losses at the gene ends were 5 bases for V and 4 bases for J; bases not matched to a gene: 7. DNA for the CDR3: TGTGCCAGCAGTCAAGCTATAGCGGGGTACAATGAGCAGTTCTTC. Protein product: CASSQAIAGYNEQFF.

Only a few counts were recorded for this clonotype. The CDR3, as DNA: TGTGCCGCAAAACAGGGGGCACGTGGCTACACCTTC. Translated: CAAKQGARGYTF. The V call is TRBV28, the J call TRBJ1-2, with TRBD1 identical over 9 bases. CDR1 and CDR2 (germline): MDHEN, SYDVKM. V was pared by 11 bases and J by 7 bases, with 8 bases of the junction left unmatched. The CDR3 is 12 residues long.

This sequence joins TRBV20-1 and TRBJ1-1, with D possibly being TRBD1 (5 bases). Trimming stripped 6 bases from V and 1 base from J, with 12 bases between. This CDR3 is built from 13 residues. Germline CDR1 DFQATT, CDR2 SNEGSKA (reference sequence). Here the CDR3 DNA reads TGCAGTGCGCCACCTCAGGGGAACACTGAAGCTTTCTTT. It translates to CSAPPQGNTEAFF.

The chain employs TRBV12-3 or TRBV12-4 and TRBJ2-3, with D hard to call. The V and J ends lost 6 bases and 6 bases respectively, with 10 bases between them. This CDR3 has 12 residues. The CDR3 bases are TGTGCCAGCAGATTCTCCGGCGATACGCAGTATTTT. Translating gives CASRFSGDTQYF.

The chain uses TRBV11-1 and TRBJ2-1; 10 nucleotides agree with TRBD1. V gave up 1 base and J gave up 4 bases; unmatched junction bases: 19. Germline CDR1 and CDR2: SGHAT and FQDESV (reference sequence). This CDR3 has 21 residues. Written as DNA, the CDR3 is TGTGCCAGCAGCTTAGTAGGGGGCGAGACAGGGGGCGCATTCCGTTACAATGAGCAGTTCTTC. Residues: CASSLVGGETGGAFRYNEQFF.

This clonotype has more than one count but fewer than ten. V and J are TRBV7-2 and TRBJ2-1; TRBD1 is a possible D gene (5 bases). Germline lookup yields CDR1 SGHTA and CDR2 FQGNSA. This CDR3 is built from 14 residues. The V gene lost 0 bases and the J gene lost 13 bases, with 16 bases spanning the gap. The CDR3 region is CASSLARDEETQFF. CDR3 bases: TGTGCCAGCAGCTTAGCCAGGGATGAGGAGACCCAGTTCTTC. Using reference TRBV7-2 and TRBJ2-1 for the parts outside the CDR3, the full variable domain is GAGVSQSPSNKVTEKGKDVELRCDPISGHTALYWYRQSLGQGLEFLIYFQGNSAPDKSGLPSDRFSAERTGGSVSTLTIQRTQQEDSAVYLCASSLARDEETQFFGPGTRLTVL.

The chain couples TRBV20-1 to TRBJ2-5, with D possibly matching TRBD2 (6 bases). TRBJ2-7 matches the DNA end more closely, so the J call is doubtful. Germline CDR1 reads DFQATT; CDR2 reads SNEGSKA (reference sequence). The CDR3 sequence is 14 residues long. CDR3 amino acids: CSAGGAGFVYEQYF. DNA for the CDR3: TGCAGTGCTGGCGGGGCAGGGTTCGTCTACGAGCAGTACTTC.

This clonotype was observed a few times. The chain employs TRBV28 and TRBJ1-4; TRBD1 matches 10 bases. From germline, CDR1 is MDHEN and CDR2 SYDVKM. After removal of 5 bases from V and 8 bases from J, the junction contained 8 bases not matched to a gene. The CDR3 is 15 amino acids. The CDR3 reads CASSPPTGGKEKLFF. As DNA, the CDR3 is TGTGCCAGCAGTCCACCGACAGGGGGCAAGGAAAAACTGTTTTTT.

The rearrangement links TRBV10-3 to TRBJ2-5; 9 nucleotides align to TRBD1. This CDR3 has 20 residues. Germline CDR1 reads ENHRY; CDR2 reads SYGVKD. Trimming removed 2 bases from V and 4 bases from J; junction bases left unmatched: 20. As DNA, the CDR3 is TGTGCCATCAGTGAGCCCCTCGGGGAAGCGGACAGGGGATTGACAGAGACCCAGTACTTC. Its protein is CAISEPLGEADRGLTETQYF.

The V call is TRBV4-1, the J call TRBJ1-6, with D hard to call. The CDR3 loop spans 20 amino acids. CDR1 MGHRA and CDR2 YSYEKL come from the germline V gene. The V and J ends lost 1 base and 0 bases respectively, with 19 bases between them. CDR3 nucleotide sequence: TGCGCCAGCAGCCAAGTTTTCGGCAAGCCCTCAGCCTCCTATAATTCACCCCTCCACTTT. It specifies CASSQVFGKPSASYNSPLHF.

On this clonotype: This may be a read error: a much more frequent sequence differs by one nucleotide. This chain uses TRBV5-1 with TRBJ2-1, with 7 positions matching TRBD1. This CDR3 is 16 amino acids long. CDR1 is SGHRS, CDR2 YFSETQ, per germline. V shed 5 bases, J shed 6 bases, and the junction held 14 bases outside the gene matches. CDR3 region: CASSYPRQGVFNEQFF. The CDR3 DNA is TGCGCCAGCAGTTACCCGAGACAGGGAGTATTCAATGAGCAGTTCTTC.

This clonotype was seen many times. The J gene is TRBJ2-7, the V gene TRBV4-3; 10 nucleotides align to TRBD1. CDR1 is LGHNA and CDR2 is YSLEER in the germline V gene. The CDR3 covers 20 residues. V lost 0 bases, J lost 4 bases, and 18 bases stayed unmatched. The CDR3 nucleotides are TGCGCCAGCAGCCAAGATTCTCCCCTCCTCTCTAGGGACAGGGGTTACGAGCAGTACTTC. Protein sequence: CASSQDSPLLSRDRGYEQYF.

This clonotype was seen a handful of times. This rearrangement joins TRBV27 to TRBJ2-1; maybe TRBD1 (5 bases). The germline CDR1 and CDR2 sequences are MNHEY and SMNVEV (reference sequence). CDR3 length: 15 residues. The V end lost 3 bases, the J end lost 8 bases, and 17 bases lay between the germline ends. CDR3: CASSFGRVGFDEQFF. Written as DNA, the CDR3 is TGTGCCAGCAGTTTCGGCAGGGTTGGTTTTGATGAGCAGTTCTTC.

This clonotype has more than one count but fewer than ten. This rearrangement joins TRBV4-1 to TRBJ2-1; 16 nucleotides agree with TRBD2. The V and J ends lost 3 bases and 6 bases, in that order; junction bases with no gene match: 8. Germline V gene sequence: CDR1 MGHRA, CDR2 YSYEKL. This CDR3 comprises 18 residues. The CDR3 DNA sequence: TGCGCCAGCAGCCACGGGACTAGCGGGGGGGAAAGGGGCAATGAGCAGTTCTTC. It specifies CASSHGTSGGERGNEQFF.

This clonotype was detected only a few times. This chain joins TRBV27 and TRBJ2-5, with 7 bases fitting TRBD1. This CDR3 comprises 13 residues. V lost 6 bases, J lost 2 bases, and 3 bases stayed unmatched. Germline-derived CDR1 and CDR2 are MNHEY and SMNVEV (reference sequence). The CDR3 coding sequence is TGTGCCAGCAGAATACAGGGGCAAGAGACCCAGTACTTC. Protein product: CASRIQGQETQYF.